What follows are 20 T cell receptor beta chains derived from one specimen sequenced in a study of cytomegalovirus exposure and HLA in healthy donors. Produced via immunoSEQ multiplex PCR; TCRdb's table is partial and in-frame only. The table has some 140,000 clones, around 84% seen once. Specimen: PBMCs. These receptors all come from a human donor in good health.

V is TRBV7-2 and J is TRBJ1-1, with D perhaps matching TRBD1 (5 bases). The CDR3 runs to 13 residues. V dropped 6 bases and J dropped 1 base, with 9 bases sitting between them. Germline V gene data show CDR1 as SGHTA and CDR2 as FQGNSA. The CDR3 sequence is CASRLGQNTEAFF. The CDR3 DNA reads as TGTGCCAGCAGACTCGGACAGAACACTGAAGCTTTCTTT.

This chain joins TRBV7-9 and TRBJ2-3, with 7 bases identical to TRBD1. CDR1 SEHNR and CDR2 FQNEAQ come from the germline V gene (reference sequence). V was pared by 6 bases and J by 0 bases, with 12 bases of the junction left unmatched. The CDR3 has 17 residues. In nucleotides, the CDR3 is TGTGCCAGCAGTCGATCTCTCGGGACAGCTAGCACAGATACGCAGTATTTT. Its protein is CASSRSLGTASTDTQYF.

V gene TRBV4-3 combines with J gene TRBJ1-2; TRBD1 matches at 7 bases. V gave up 0 bases and J gave up 7 bases; unmatched junction bases: 5. Looked up from germline, CDR1 is LGHNA and CDR2 is YSLEER. This CDR3 has 14 amino acids. In nucleotides, the CDR3 is TGCGCCAGCAGCCAAGATGGGACAGTTGGTGGCTACACCTTC. Translation: CASSQDGTVGGYTF.

The genes are TRBV7-2 and TRBJ2-7; maybe TRBD2 (6 bases). Germline V gives CDR1 SGHTA, CDR2 FQGNSA. This CDR3 has 15 residues. Trimming took 1 base from V and 1 from J, leaving 11 bases between them. CDR3 DNA: TGTGCCAGCAGCTTAGTTGGGGGGACTTCCTACGAGCAGTACTTC. Protein product: CASSLVGGTSYEQYF. The whole variable domain, remainder taken from reference TRBV7-2 and TRBJ2-7, is GAGVSQSPSNKVTEKGKDVELRCDPISGHTALYWYRQSLGQGLEFLIYFQGNSAPDKSGLPSDRFSAERTGGSVSTLTIQRTQQEDSAVYLCASSLVGGTSYEQYFGPGTRLTVT.

The chain employs TRBV11-2 and TRBJ2-5; TRBD2 aligns across 8 bases. CDR1 is SGHAT, CDR2 FQNNGV, per germline. The CDR3 covers 17 residues. After removal of 6 bases from V and 1 base from J, the junction contained 13 bases not matched to a gene. CDR3 coding DNA: TGTGCCAGCAGTCACATCTTTGTCGGGAGGGTCCAAGAGACCCAGTACTTC. Translation: CASSHIFVGRVQETQYF.

The chain recombines TRBV6-1 with TRBJ2-1; D is uncertain. Per germline, CDR1 MNHNS and CDR2 SASEGT. CDR3 length: 14 amino acids. Deletions cut 3 bases from V and 7 bases from J, with 13 bases between. The CDR3 protein is CASSDRGEPNEQFF. In DNA form, the CDR3 reads TGTGCCAGCAGTGATCGAGGCGAGCCAAATGAGCAGTTCTTC.

The chain is built from TRBV7-2 and TRBJ2-7, with TRBD1 matching over 8 bases. CDR1 is SGHTA and CDR2 is FQGNSA in the germline V gene. The CDR3 runs 15 residues. Trimming removed 5 bases from V and 3 bases from J; junction bases left unmatched: 9. DNA of the CDR3: TGTGCCAGCAGCACCCGGACAGGGACCCACTACGAGCAGTACTTC. The encoded protein is CASSTRTGTHYEQYF.

The CDR3 bases are TGTGCCAGCAGCTTAGCCCAACTAGCGGGAGCCTACGAGCAGTACTTC. Protein sequence: CASSLAQLAGAYEQYF. The chain employs TRBV7-8 and TRBJ2-7, with TRBD2 matching 11 bases. V was clipped by 0 bases and J by 2 bases; unmatched bases: 3. In germline, CDR1 is SGHVS, CDR2 FQNEAQ. The CDR3 length is 16 residues.

V gene TRBV9 combines with J gene TRBJ1-3; D not certain. The CDR3 has 12 residues. Looked up from germline, CDR1 is SGDLS and CDR2 is YYNGEE. Trimming took off 4 bases at V and 2 bases at J, with 4 bases between the two ends. In DNA form, the CDR3 reads TGTGCCAGCAGCCCTCCTGGAAACACCATATATTTT. Amino acids: CASSPPGNTIYF.

This chain joins TRBV9 and TRBJ1-1, with 9 nucleotides matching TRBD1. V was clipped by 2 bases and J by 6 bases; unmatched bases: 11. Germline V lookup: CDR1 SGDLS, CDR2 YYNGEE. This CDR3 is 16 amino acids long. The CDR3 sequence is CASSVNPGTGSSEAFF. In DNA, the CDR3 is TGTGCCAGCAGCGTTAATCCCGGGACAGGGTCTTCTGAAGCTTTCTTT.

The chain carries TRBV20-1 and TRBJ1-1; D is unclear. The CDR3 consists of 11 residues. Germline V gene sequence: CDR1 DFQATT, CDR2 SNEGSKA (reference sequence). Trimming left V 2 bases short and J 1 base short, with 2 bases between. CDR3 coding DNA: TGCAGTGCTAGACAGAACACTGAAGCTTTCTTT. Amino acids: CSARQNTEAFF.

This clone was observed a single time. The chain uses TRBV5-6 and TRBJ2-7, with 7 bases aligning to TRBD1. Germline V gene lookup returns CDR1 SGHDT and CDR2 YYEEEE. The CDR3 runs 15 residues. The V segment lost 3 bases and the J segment 3 bases; nucleotides outside the gene matches: 9. CDR3 sequence: CASSYKRGRGYEQYF. The DNA of the CDR3 is TGTGCCAGCAGCTACAAAAGGGGGCGCGGCTACGAGCAGTACTTC.

The rearrangement links TRBV19 to TRBJ2-1; 8 nucleotides match TRBD2. This CDR3 spans 17 amino acids. V trimming: 4 bases; J trimming: 6 bases; junction bases outside the gene matches: 14. Germline values: CDR1 LNHDA, CDR2 SQIVND (reference sequence). The CDR3 nucleotides are TGTGCCAGTAGTAGCGGGGGGCGTTCCCCCATCGGCAATGAGCAGTTCTTC. Amino acid sequence: CASSSGGRSPIGNEQFF.

The chain is built from TRBV5-1 and TRBJ2-7; unclear D gene. The CDR3 length is 14 residues. Trimming stripped 0 bases from V and 7 bases from J, with 14 bases between. Per the germline V gene, CDR1 is SGHRS and CDR2 is YFSETQ. CDR3 bases: TGCGCCAGCAGCTTGGCAGCGTCCTCCGGAGAGCAGTACTTC. Translated: CASSLAASSGEQYF.

The chain uses TRBV18 and TRBJ2-5, with D maybe TRBD2 (6 bases). This CDR3 contains 14 residues. Trimming cost V 2 bases and J 5 bases, with 12 bases left between them. CDR1 is KGHSH and CDR2 is LQKENI in the germline V gene. CDR3: CASSPLEGAETQYF. The CDR3 bases are TGTGCCAGCTCACCATTGGAGGGAGCGGAGACCCAGTACTTC.

The table lists this clone with a few counts. The chain joins TRBV5-6 to TRBJ1-2, with TRBD1 identical over 7 bases. V shed 4 bases, J shed 5 bases, and the junction held 8 bases outside the gene matches. Germline V gene data show CDR1 as SGHDT and CDR2 as YYEEEE. This CDR3 spans 14 amino acids. CDR3 loop: CASSQKDRRYGYTF. The CDR3 DNA is TGTGCCAGCAGCCAAAAGGACAGGAGATATGGCTACACCTTC.

This rearrangement joins TRBV29-1 to TRBJ1-4; TRBD1 might be the D (5 bases). Germline V gives CDR1 SQVTM, CDR2 ANQGSEA. V was shortened by 5 bases and J by 8 bases, with 18 bases between the two germline ends. The CDR3 has 14 residues. This chain's CDR3 is CSVTGGVRGEKLFF. In DNA, the CDR3 is TGCAGCGTTACGGGGGGGGTACGAGGGGAAAAACTGTTTTTT. Looking up the rest from reference TRBV29-1 and TRBJ1-4 gives the full variable domain: SAVISQKPSRDICQRGTSLTIQCQVDSQVTMMFWYRQQPGQSLTLIATANQGSEATYESGFVIDKFPISRPNLTFSTLTVSNMSPEDSSIYLCSVTGGVRGEKLFFGSGTQLSVL.

The chain carries TRBV29-1 and TRBJ2-7; 8 bases line up with TRBD1. Germline V gives CDR1 SQVTM, CDR2 ANQGSEA. With V trimmed by 6 bases and J by 2 bases, 9 bases remained unmatched. This CDR3 comprises 14 residues. CDR3 nucleotides: TGCAGCGTCCTTAGGACAGGGTTGCCCTACGAGCAGTACTTC. Its translation is CSVLRTGLPYEQYF.

This sequence joins TRBV28 and TRBJ2-7; D is possibly TRBD1 (7 bases). V was clipped by 6 bases and J by 0 bases, with 12 bases between them. The germline CDR1 and CDR2 sequences are MDHEN and SYDVKM. This CDR3 has 14 residues. The CDR3 is CASRAGQSSYEQYF. The CDR3 DNA is TGTGCCAGCAGGGCGGGACAGAGCTCCTACGAGCAGTACTTC.

The chain uses TRBV15 and TRBJ2-1; D remains ambiguous. The CDR3 extends over 14 amino acids. Germline V CDR1 and CDR2: LNHNV, YYDKDF (reference sequence). The germline V and J ends were trimmed by 0 bases and 6 bases, with 9 bases remaining between them. DNA for the CDR3: TGTGCCACCAGCAGAGATTTGGCCGTCAATGAGCAGTTCTTC. Protein product: CATSRDLAVNEQFF.